This T cell receptor beta chain derives from a study of blood T cell repertoires in COVID-19. In the study's own analysis: The assay estimated nucleated cells by amplifying reference gene primers. Assay: immunoSEQ multiplex PCR; the TCRdb copy retains only in-frame clones and omits some. That table gives V, J and clone size, and the DNA gave D and trimming. This table has 75,000 to 100,000 clones, 65% to 90% appearing once. The sequenced material came from peripheral blood. The source is an elderly woman with acute or convalescent COVID-19.

The CDR3 DNA reads TGTGCCAGCAGTTACACCGGGACAGTCACTGAAGCTTTCTTT. Amino acids: CASSYTGTVTEAFF. The chain employs TRBV6-5 and TRBJ1-1; 7 bases are shared with TRBD1. The CDR3 length is 14 residues. Germline V gives CDR1 MNHEY, CDR2 SVGAGI. After removal of 2 bases from V and 4 bases from J, the junction contained 4 bases not matched to a gene.